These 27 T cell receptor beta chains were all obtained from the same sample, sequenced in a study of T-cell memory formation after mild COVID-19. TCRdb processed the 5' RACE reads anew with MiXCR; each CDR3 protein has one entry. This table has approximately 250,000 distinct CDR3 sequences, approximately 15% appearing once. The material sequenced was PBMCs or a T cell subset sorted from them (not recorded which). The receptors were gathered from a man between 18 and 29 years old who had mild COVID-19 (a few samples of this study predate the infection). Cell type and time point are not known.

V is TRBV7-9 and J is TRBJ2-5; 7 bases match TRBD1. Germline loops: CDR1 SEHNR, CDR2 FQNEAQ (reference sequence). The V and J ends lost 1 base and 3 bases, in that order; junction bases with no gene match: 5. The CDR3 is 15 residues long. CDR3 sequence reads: CASSLGTTGEETQYF. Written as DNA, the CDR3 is TGTGCCAGCAGCTTAGGGACCACAGGGGAAGAGACCCAGTACTTC.

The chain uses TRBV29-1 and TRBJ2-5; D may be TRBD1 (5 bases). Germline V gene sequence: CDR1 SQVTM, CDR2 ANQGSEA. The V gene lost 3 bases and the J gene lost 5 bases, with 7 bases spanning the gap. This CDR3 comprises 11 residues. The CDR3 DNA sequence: TGCAGCGTTGATGGGGCGGAGACCCAGTACTTC. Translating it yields CSVDGAETQYF.

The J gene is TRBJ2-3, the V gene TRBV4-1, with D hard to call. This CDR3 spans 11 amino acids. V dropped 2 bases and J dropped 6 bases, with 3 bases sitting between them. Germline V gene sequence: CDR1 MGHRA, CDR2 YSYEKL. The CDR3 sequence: CASSQFDTQYF. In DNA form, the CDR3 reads TGCGCCAGCAGCCAATTCGATACGCAGTATTTT.

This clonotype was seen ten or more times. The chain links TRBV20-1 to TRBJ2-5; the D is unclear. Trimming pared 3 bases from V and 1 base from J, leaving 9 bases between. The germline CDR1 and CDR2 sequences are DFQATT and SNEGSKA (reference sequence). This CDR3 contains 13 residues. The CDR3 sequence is CSASGNTQETQYF. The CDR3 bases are TGCAGTGCTAGTGGGAACACCCAAGAGACCCAGTACTTC.

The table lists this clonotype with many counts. DNA of the CDR3: TGTGCCAGCAGCCCCCGGGACAGGGATGGCTACACCTTC. Translation gives CASSPRDRDGYTF. The genes are TRBV7-9 and TRBJ1-2, with TRBD1 matching over 9 bases. The CDR3 runs 13 residues. The ends lost 5 bases at V and 6 bases at J; junction bases unmatched: 4. The germline V gene encodes CDR1 SEHNR and CDR2 FQNEAQ (reference sequence).

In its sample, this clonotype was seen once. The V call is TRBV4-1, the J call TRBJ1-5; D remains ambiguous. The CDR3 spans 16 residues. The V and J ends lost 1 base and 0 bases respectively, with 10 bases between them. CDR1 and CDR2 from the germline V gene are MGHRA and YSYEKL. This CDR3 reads CASSQGRIGSNQPQHF. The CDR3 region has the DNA TGCGCCAGCAGCCAAGGGCGGATTGGTAGCAATCAGCCCCAGCATTTT.

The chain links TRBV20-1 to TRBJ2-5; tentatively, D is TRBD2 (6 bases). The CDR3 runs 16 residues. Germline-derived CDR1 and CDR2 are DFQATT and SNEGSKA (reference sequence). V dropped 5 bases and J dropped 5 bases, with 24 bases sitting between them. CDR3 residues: CSAGIWGRPAGETQYF. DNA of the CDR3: TGCAGTGCTGGAATCTGGGGGAGGCCGGCGGGGGAGACCCAGTACTTC.

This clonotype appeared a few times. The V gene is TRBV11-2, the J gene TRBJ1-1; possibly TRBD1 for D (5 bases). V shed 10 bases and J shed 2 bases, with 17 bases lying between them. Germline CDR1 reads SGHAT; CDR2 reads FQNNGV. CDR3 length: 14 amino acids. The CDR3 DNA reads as TGTGCCATCGGTCGGGACCGGATAAACACTGAAGCTTTCTTT. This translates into CAIGRDRINTEAFF.

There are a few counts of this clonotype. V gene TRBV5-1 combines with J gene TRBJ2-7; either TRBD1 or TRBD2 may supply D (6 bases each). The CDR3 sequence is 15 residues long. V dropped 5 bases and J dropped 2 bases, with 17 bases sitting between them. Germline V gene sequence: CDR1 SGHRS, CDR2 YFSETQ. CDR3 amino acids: CASSVWGASPYEQYF. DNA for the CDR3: TGCGCCAGCAGTGTGTGGGGGGCTTCCCCCTACGAGCAGTACTTC.

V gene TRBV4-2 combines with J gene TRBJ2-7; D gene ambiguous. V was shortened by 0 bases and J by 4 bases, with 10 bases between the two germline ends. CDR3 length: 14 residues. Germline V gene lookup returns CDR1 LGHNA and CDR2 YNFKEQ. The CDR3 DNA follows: TGTGCCAGCAGCCAAGATCTACGCGATTACGAGCAGTACTTC. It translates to CASSQDLRDYEQYF.

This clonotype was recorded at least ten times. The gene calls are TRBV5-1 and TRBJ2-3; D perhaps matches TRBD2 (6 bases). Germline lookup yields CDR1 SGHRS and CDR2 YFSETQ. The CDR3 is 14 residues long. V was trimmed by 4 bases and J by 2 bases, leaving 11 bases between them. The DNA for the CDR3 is TGCGCCAGCAGCATCGGACTACCCACAGATACGCAGTATTTT. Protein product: CASSIGLPTDTQYF.

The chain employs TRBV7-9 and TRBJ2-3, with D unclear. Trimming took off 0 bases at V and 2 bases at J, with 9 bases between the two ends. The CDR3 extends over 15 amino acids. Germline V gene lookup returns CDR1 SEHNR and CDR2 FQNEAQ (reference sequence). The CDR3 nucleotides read TGTGCCAGCAGCTTAGCGCAGTGGGACACAGATACGCAGTATTTT. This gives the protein CASSLAQWDTDTQYF.

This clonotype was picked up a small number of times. CDR3 DNA sequence: TGTGCCAGCACTCCTTGGGGGTCGAACACTGAAGCTTTCTTT. Amino acids: CASTPWGSNTEAFF. This chain connects TRBV6-5 to TRBJ1-1, with a weak D call TRBD1 (5 bases). The CDR3 has 14 amino acids. The germline V gene encodes CDR1 MNHEY and CDR2 SVGAGI. V was pared by 7 bases and J by 1 base, with 13 bases between.

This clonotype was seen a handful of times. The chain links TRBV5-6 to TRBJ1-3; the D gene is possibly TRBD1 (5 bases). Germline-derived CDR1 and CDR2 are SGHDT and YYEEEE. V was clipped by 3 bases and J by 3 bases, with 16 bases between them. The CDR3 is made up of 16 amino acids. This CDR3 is CASSSPQGADGNTIYF. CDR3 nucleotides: TGTGCCAGCAGCTCGCCTCAAGGGGCGGATGGAAACACCATATATTTT.

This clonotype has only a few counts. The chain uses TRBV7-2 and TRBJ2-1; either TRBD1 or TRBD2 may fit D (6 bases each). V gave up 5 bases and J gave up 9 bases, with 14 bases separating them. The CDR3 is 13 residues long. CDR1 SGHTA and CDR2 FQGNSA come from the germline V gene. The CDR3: CASSLYREAEQFF. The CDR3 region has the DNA TGTGCCAGCAGCCTTTACAGGGAGGCTGAGCAGTTCTTC.

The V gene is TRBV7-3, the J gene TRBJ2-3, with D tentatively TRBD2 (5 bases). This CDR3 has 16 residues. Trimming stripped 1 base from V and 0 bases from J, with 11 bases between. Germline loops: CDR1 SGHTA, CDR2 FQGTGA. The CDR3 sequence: CASSLKVAPSTDTQYF. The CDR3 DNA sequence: TGTGCCAGCAGCTTAAAGGTAGCGCCTAGCACAGATACGCAGTATTTT.

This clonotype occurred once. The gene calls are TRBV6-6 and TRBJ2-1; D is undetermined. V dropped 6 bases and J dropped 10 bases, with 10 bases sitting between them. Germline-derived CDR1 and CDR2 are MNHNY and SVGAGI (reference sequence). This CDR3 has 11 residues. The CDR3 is CASSSIYEQFF. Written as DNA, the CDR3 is TGTGCCAGCAGCTCGATATACGAGCAGTTCTTC.

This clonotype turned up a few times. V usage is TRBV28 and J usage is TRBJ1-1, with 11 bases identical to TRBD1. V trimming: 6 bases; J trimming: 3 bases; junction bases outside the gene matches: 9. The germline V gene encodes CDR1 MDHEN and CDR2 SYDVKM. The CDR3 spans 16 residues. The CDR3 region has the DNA TGTGCCAGCAGCTCGGGACAGGGGGGTGGGTACACTGAAGCTTTCTTT. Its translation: CASSSGQGGGYTEAFF.

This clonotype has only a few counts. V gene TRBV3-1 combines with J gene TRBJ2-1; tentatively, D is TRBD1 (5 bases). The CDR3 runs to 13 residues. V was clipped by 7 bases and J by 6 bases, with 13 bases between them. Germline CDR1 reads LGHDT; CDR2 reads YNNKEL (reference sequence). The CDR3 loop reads CASNGIGVNEQFF. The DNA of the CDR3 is TGTGCCAGCAATGGGATAGGGGTCAATGAGCAGTTCTTC.

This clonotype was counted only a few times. CDR3 residues: CASSFRGGAETQYF. The CDR3 region has the DNA TGTGCCAGCAGCTTCAGGGGGGGTGCGGAGACCCAGTACTTC. The chain carries TRBV7-2 and TRBJ2-5; D is possibly TRBD1 or TRBD2 (7 bases each). The CDR3 has 14 amino acids. Trimming removed 3 bases at V and 5 bases at J, with 13 bases between. Germline values: CDR1 SGHTA, CDR2 FQGNSA.

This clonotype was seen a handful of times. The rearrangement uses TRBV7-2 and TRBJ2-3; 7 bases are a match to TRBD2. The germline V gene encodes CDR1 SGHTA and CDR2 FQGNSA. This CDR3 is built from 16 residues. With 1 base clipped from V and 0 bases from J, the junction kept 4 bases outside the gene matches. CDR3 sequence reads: CASSLGLAASTDTQYF. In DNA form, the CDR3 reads TGTGCCAGCAGCTTAGGGCTAGCGGCTAGCACAGATACGCAGTATTTT.

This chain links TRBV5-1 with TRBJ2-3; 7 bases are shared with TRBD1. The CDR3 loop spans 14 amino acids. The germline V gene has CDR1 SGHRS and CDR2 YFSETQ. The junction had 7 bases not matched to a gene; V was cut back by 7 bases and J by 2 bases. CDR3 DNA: TGCGCCAGCCTTCGGGACAGCGTCACAGATACGCAGTATTTT. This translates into CASLRDSVTDTQYF.

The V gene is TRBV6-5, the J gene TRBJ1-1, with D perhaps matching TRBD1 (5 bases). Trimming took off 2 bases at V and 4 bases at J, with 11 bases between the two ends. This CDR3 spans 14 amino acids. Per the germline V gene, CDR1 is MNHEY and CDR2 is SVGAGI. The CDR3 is CASSYRMRGTEAFF. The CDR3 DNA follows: TGTGCCAGCAGTTACAGGATGAGGGGCACTGAAGCTTTCTTT.

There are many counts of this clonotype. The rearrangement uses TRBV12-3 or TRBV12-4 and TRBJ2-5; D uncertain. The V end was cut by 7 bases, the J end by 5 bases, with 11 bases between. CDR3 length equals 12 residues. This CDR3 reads CASTTLLETQYF. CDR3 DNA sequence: TGTGCCAGCACAACCCTCCTGGAGACCCAGTACTTC.

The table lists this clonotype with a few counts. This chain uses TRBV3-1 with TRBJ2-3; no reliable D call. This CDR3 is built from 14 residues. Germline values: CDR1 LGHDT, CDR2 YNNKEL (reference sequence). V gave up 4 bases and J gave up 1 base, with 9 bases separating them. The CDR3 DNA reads TGTGCCAGCAGCCGGATTGACGGCACAGATACGCAGTATTTT. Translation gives CASSRIDGTDTQYF.

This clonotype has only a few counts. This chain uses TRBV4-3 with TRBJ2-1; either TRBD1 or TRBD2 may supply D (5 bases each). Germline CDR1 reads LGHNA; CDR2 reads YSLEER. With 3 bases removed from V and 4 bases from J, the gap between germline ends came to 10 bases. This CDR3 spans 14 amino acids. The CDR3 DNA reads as TGCGCCAGCAGCCAGATGGGGGAATACAATGAGCAGTTCTTC. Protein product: CASSQMGEYNEQFF.

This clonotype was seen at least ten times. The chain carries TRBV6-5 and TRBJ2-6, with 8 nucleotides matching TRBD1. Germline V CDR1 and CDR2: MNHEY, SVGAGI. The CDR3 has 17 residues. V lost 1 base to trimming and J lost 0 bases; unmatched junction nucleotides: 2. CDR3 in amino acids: CASSYLTGDSGANVLTF. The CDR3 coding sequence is TGTGCCAGCAGTTACTTGACAGGGGACTCTGGGGCCAACGTCCTGACTTTC.